Listed here is a single T cell receptor beta chain. Its antigen is not identified. The V gene end was trimmed by 4 bases and the J gene end by 5 bases; junction bases not matched to a gene: 3. This CDR3 comprises 15 residues. CDR1 SGHRS and CDR2 YFSETQ come from the germline V gene. The data are from a study of cytomegalovirus exposure and HLA in healthy donors. Study-wide context: Inside one of the first data releases sat around 86 million unique TCRs taken from HLA-typed donors.

Study results and caveats: Later analysis identified several of the most significant clusters that appeared linked to common viral pathogens. Later findings reportedly placed an Asian-associated ancestry cluster below the roughly 690-donor mean for N-insertions.

PCR used 60 Vbeta primers and 13 Jbeta primers. Repertoires were generated with immunoSEQ multiplex PCR, while TCRdb's copy carries only in-frame clones and drops some. The profile covers around 190,000 clones, with just over 75% appearing a single time and under 2% taken by the ten largest. The receptor's source is a man aged 25 to 45 in good health and CMV-seronegative. The sample comprised PBMCs. The chain has TRBV5-1 and TRBJ2-1; TRBD2 matches 13 bases. The DNA of the CDR3 is TGCGCCAGCAGCGACGGGACTAGCGGGAACAATGAGCAGTTCTTC. This gives the protein CASSDGTSGNNEQFF.